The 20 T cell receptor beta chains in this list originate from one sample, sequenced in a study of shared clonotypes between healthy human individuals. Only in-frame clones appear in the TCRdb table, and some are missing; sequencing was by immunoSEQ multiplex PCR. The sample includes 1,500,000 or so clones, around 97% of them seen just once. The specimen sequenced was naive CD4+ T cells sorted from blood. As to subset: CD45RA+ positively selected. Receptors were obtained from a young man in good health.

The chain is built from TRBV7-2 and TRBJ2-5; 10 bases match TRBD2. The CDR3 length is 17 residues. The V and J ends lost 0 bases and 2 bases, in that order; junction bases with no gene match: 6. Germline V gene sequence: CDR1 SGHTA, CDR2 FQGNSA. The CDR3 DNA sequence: TGTGCCAGCAGCTTAGCGCTACTAGCGGGGATACAAGAGACCCAGTACTTC. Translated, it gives CASSLALLAGIQETQYF.

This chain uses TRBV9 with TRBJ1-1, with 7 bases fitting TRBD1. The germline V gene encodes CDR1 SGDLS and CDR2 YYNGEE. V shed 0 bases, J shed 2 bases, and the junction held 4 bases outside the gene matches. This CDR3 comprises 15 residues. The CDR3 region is CASSVDQGGNTEAFF. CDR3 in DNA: TGTGCCAGCAGCGTAGATCAGGGGGGCAACACTGAAGCTTTCTTT. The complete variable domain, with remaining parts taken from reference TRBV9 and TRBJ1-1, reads DSGVTQTPKHLITATGQRVTLRCSPRSGDLSVYWYQQSLDQGLQFLIQYYNGEERAKGNILERFSAQQFPDLHSELNLSSLELGDSALYFCASSVDQGGNTEAFFGQGTRLTVV.

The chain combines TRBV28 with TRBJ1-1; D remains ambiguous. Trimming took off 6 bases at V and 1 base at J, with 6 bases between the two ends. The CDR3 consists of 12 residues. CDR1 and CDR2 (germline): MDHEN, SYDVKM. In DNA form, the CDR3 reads TGTGCCAGCAGGATTCCGAACACTGAAGCTTTCTTT. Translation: CASRIPNTEAFF.

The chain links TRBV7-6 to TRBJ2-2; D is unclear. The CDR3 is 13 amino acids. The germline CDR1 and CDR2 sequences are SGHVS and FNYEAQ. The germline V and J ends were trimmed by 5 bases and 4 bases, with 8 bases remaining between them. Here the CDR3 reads CASSTLVTGELFF. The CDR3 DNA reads TGTGCCAGCAGCACACTTGTCACCGGGGAGCTGTTTTTT. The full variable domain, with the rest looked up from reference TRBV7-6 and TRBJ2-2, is GAGVSQSPRYKVTKRGQDVALRCDPISGHVSLYWYRQALGQGPEFLTYFNYEAQQDKSGLPNDRFSAERPEGSISTLTIQRTEQRDSAMYRCASSTLVTGELFFGEGSRLTVL.

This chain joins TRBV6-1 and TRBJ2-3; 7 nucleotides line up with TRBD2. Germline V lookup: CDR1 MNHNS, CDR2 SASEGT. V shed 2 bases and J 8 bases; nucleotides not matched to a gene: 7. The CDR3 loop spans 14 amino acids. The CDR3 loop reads CASSELGTSATQYF. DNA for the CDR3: TGTGCCAGCAGTGAATTAGGTACTAGCGCTACGCAGTATTTT.

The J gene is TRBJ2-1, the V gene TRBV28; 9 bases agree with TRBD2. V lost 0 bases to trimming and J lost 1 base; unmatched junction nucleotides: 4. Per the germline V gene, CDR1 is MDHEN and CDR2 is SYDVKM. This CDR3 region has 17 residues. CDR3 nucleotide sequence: TGTGCCAGCAGTTTATGGCCTAGCGGGAAGTCCTACAATGAGCAGTTCTTC. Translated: CASSLWPSGKSYNEQFF.

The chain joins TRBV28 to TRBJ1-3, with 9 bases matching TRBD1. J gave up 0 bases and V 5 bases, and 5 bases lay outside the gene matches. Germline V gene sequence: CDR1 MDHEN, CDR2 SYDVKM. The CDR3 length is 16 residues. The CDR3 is CASSRVTGGSGNTIYF. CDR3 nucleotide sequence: TGTGCCAGCAGTCGGGTGACAGGGGGCTCTGGAAACACCATATATTTT.

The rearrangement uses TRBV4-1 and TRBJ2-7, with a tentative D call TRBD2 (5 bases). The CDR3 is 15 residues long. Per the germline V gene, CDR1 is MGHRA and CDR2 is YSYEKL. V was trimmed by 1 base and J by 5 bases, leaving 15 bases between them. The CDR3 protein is CASSQGAWTGNEQYF. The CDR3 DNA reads TGCGCCAGCAGCCAAGGCGCCTGGACGGGGAACGAGCAGTACTTC.

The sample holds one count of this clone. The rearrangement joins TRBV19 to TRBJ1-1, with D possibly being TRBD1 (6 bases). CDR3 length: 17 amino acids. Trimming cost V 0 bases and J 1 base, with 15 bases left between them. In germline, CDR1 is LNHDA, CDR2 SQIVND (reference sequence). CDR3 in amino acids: CASSIEGRGLKNTEAFF. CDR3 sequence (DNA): TGTGCCAGTAGTATAGAGGGCAGGGGTTTAAAGAACACTGAAGCTTTCTTT.

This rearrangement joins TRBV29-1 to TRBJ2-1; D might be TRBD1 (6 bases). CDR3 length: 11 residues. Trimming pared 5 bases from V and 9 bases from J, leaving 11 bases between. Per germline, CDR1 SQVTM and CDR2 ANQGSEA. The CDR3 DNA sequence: TGCAGCGTTCAACAGGGAACTGAGCAGTTCTTC. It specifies CSVQQGTEQFF.

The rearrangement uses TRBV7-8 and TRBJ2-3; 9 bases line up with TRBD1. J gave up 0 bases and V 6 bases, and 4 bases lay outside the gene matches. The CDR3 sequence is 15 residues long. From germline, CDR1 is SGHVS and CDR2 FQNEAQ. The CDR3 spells CASRSDRGSTDTQYF. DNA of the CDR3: TGTGCCAGCAGATCGGACAGGGGAAGCACAGATACGCAGTATTTT.

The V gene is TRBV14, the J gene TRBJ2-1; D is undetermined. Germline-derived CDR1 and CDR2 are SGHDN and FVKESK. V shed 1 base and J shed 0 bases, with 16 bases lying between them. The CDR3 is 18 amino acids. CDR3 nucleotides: TGTGCCAGCAGCCAAGTGTCCTCCTACCTGGGCTCCTACAATGAGCAGTTCTTC. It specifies CASSQVSSYLGSYNEQFF.

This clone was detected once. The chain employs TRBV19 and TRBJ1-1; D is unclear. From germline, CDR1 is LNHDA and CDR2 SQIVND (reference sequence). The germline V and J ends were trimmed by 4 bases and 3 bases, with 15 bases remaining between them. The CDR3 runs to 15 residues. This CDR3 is CASSNPSGLDTEAFF. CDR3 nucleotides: TGTGCCAGTAGTAACCCATCCGGATTGGACACTGAAGCTTTCTTT.

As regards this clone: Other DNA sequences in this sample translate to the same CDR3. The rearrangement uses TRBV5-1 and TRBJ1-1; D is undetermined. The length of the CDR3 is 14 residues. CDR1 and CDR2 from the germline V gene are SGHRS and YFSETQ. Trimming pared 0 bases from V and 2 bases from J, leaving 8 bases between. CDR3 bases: TGCGCCAGCAGCTTGGGGTCAGCAAACACTGAAGCTTTCTTT. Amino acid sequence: CASSLGSANTEAFF.

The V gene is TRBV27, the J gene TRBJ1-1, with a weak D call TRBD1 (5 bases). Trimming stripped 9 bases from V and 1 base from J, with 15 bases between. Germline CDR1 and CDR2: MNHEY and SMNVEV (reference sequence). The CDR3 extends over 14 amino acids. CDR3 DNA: TGTGCCAGTAGAAAGCCAGGGACGAACACTGAAGCTTTCTTT. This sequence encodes CASRKPGTNTEAFF.

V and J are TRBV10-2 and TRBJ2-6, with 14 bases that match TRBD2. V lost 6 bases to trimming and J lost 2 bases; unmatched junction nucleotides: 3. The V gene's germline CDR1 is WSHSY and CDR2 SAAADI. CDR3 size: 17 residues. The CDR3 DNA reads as TGCGCCAGCAGGAGACTAGCGGGAGGGCCTGGGGCCAACGTCCTGACTTTC. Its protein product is CASRRLAGGPGANVLTF.

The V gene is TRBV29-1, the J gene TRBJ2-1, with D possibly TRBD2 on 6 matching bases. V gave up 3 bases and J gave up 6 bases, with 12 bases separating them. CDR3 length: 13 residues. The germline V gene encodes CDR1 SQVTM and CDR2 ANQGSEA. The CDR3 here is CSVEISRGNEQFF. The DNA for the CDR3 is TGCAGCGTTGAGATCTCGCGGGGCAATGAGCAGTTCTTC.

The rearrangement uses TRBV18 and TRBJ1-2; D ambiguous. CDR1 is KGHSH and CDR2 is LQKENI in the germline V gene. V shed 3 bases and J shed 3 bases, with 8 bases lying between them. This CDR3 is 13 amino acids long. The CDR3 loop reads CASSPRLDYGYTF. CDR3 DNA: TGTGCCAGCTCACCCCGTCTGGACTATGGCTACACCTTC.

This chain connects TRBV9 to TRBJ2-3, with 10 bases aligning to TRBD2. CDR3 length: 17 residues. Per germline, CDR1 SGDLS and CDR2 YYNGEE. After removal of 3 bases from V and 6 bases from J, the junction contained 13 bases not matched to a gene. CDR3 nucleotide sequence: TGTGCCAGCAGCGCGTTAAGCTTAGCGGGAGGCGGGGATACGCAGTATTTT. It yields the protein CASSALSLAGGGDTQYF.

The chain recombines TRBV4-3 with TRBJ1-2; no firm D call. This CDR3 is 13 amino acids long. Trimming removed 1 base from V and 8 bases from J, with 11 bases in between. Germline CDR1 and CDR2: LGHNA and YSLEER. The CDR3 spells CASSQVGERGYTF. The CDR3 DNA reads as TGCGCCAGCAGCCAAGTCGGTGAGAGGGGCTACACCTTC.